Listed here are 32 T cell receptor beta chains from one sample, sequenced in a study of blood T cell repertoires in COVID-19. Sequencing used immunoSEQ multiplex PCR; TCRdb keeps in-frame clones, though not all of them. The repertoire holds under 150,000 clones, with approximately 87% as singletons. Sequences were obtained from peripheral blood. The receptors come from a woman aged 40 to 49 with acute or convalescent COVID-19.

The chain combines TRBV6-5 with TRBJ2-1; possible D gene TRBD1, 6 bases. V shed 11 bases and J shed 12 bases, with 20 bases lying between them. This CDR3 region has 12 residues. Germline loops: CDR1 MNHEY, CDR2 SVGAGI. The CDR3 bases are TGTGCCGGCCACCCAGGGGCTGGGGCGCAGTTCTTC. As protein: CAGHPGAGAQFF.

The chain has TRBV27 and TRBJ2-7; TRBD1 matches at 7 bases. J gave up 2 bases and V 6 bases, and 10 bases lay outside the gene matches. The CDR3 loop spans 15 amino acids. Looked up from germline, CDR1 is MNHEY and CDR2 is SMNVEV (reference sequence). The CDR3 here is CASSRKGQAAYEQYF. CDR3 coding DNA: TGTGCCAGCAGCCGAAAAGGACAGGCGGCCTACGAGCAGTACTTC.

The CDR3 DNA is TGTGCCAGCAGTGATCTCAAAGACAGGGTCATGAACACTGAAGCTTTCTTT. This gives the protein CASSDLKDRVMNTEAFF. The chain employs TRBV6-4 and TRBJ1-1, with 7 bases identical to TRBD1. With 3 bases clipped from V and 0 bases from J, the junction kept 10 bases outside the gene matches. CDR1 is MRHNA and CDR2 is SNTAGT in the germline V gene. The CDR3 is made up of 17 amino acids.

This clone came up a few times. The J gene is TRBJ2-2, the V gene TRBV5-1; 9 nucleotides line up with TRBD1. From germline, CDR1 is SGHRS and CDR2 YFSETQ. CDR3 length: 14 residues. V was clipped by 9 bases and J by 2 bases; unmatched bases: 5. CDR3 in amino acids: CATGGQGNTGELFF. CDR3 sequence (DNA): TGCGCCACCGGGGGACAGGGAAACACCGGGGAGCTGTTTTTT.

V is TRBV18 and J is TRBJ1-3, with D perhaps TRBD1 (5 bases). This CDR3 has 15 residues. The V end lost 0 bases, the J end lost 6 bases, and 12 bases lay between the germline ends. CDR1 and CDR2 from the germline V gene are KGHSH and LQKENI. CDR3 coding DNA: TGTGCCAGCTCACCACCAGGCAGGGTGGCAAACACCATATATTTT. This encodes CASSPPGRVANTIYF.

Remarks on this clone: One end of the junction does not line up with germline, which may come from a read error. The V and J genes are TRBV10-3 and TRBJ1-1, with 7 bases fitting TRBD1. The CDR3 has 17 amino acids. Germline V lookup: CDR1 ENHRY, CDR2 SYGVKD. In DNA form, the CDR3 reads TGTGCCATCGGTGAATGGGACAGACCGCGTGGGAACACTGAAGCTTTCTTT. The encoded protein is CAIGEWDRPRGNTEAFF.

The CDR3 protein is CASAQYNEQFF. DNA of the CDR3: TGTGCCAGCGCACAGTACAATGAGCAGTTCTTC. J is TRBJ2-1 and V is TRBV2; D remains ambiguous. V dropped 8 bases and J dropped 4 bases, with 6 bases sitting between them. CDR3 length: 11 residues. Germline V lookup: CDR1 SNHLY, CDR2 FYNNEI.

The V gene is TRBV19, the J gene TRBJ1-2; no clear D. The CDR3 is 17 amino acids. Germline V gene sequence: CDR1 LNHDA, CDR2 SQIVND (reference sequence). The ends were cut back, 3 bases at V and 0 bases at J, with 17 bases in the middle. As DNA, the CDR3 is TGTGCCAGTAGTATTGGATCTGGGAGTCGGTCTAACTATGGCTACACCTTC. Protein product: CASSIGSGSRSNYGYTF.

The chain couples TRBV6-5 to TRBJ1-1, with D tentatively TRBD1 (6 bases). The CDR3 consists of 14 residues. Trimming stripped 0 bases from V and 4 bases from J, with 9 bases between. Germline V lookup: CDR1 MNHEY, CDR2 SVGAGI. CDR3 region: CASSYSARGTEAFF. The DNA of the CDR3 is TGTGCCAGCAGTTACTCAGCCAGGGGCACTGAAGCTTTCTTT.

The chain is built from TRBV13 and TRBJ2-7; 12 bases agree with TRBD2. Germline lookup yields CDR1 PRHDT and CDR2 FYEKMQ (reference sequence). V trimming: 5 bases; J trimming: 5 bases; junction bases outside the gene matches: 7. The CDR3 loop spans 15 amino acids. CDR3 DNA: TGTGCCAGCAGCACTGGACTAGCGGGACCTCACGAGCAGTACTTC. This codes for CASSTGLAGPHEQYF.

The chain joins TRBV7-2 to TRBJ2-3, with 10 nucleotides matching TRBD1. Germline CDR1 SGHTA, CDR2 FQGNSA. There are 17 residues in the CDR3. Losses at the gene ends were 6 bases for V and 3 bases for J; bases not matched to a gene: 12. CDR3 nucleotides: TGTGCCAGCAGTCCCACTCGCGGGACAGGGGTTACAGATACGCAGTATTTT. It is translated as CASSPTRGTGVTDTQYF.

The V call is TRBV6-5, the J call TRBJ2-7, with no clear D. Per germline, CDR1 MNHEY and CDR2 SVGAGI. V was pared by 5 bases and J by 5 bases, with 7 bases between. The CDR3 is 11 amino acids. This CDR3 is CASSRENEQYF. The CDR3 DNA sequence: TGTGCCAGCAGTCGAGAGAACGAGCAGTACTTC.

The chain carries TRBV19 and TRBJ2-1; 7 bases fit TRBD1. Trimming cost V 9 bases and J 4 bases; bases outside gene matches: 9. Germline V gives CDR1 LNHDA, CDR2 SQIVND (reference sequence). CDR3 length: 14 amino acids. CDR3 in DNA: TGTGCCAGCTCATCAGGGGGTCGGTACAATGAGCAGTTCTTC. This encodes CASSSGGRYNEQFF.

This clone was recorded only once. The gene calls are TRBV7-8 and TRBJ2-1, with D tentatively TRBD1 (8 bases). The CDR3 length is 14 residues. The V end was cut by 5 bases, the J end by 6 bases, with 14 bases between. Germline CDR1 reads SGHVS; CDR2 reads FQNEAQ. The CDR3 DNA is TGTGCCAGCAGCATTCACAGGGGGGGCAATGAGCAGTTCTTC. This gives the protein CASSIHRGGNEQFF. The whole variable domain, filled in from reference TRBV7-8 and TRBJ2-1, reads GAGVSQSPRYKVAKRGQDVALRCDPISGHVSLFWYQQALGQGPEFLTYFQNEAQLDKSGLPSDRFFAERPEGSVSTLKIQRTQQEDSAVYLCASSIHRGGNEQFFGPGTRLTVL.

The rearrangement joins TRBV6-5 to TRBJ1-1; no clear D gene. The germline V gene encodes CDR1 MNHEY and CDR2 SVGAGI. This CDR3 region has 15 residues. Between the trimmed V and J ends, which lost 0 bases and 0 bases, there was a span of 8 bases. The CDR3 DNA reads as TGTGCCAGCAGTTACTCTTCACTTTTGAACACTGAAGCTTTCTTT. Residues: CASSYSSLLNTEAFF.

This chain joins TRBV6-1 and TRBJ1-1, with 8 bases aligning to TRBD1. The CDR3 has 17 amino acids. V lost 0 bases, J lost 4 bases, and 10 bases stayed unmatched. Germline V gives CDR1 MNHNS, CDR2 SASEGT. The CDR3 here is CASSEAGAGGLFTEAFF. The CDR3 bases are TGTGCCAGCAGTGAAGCTGGGGCAGGGGGCCTTTTCACTGAAGCTTTCTTT.

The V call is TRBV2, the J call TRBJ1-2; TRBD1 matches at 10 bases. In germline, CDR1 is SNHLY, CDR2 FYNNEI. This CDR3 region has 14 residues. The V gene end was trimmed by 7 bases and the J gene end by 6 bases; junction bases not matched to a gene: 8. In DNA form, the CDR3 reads TGTGCCAGCAACCGACAGGGGGCGCAGAATGGCTACACCTTC. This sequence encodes CASNRQGAQNGYTF.

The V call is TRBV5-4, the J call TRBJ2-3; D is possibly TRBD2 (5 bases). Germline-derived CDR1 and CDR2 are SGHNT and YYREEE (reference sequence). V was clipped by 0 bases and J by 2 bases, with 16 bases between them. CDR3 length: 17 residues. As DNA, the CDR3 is TGTGCCAGCAGCTTGGGAGGGTCTCTCCTAAACACAGATACGCAGTATTTT. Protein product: CASSLGGSLLNTDTQYF.

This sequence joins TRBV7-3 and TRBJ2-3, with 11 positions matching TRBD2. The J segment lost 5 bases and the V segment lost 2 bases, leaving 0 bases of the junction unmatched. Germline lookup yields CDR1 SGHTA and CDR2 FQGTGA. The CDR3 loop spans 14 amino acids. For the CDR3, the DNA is TGTGCCAGCAGCTTAGGGACTAGCGGAGATACGCAGTATTTT. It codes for CASSLGTSGDTQYF. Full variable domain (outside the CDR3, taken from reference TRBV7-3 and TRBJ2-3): GAGVSQTPSNKVTEKGKYVELRCDPISGHTALYWYRQSLGQGPEFLIYFQGTGAADDSGLPNDRFFAVRPEGSVSTLKIQRTERGDSAVYLCASSLGTSGDTQYFGPGTRLTVL.

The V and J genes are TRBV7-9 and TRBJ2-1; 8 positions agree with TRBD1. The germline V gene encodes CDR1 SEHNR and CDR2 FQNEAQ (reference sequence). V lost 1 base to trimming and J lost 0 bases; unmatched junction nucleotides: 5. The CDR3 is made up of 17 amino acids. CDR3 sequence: CASSLGGQGGSYNEQFF. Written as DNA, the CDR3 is TGTGCCAGCAGCTTAGGTGGACAGGGTGGCTCCTACAATGAGCAGTTCTTC.

The CDR3 nucleotides are TGTGCCAGCAGCCCGGACAGGAAAAACATTCAGTACTTC. Amino acids: CASSPDRKNIQYF. The chain uses TRBV3-1 (or the pseudogene TRBV3-2) and TRBJ2-4, with 7 positions matching TRBD1. CDR1 is LGHDT, CDR2 YNNKEL, per germline (reference sequence). This CDR3 comprises 13 residues. The V segment lost 4 bases and the J segment 4 bases; nucleotides outside the gene matches: 1.

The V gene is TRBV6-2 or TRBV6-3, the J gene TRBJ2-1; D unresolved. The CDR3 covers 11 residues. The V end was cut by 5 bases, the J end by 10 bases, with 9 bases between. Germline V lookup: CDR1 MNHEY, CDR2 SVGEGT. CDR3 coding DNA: TGTGCCAGCAGTCAGAACTACGAGCAGTTCTTC. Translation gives CASSQNYEQFF.

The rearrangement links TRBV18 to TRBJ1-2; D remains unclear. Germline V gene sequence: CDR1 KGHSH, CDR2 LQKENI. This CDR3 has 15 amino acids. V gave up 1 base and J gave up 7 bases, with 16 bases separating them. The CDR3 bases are TGTGCCAGCTCACCACGGGAGGCGCGGTCTGGTGGCTACACCTTC. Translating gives CASSPREARSGGYTF.

CDR3 DNA sequence: TGTGCCAGCAGCCTCGGGTGGACTGGGGCCAACGTCCTGACTTTC. It specifies CASSLGWTGANVLTF. The genes are TRBV6-5 and TRBJ2-6; D ambiguous. From germline, CDR1 is MNHEY and CDR2 SVGAGI. Trimming shortened V by 6 bases and J by 2 bases, and 11 bases separated the two germline ends. This CDR3 is 15 amino acids long.

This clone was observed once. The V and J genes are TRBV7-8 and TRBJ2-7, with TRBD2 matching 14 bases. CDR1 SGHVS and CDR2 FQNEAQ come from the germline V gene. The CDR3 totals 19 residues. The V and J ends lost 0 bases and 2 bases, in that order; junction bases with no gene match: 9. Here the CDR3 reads CASSLARTSGRSSTYEQYF. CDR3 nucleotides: TGTGCCAGCAGCTTAGCGCGGACTAGCGGGAGGTCTTCTACCTACGAGCAGTACTTC.

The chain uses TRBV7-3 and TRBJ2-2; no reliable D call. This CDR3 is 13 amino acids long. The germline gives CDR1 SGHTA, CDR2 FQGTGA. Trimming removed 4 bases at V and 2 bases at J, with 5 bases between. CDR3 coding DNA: TGTGCCAGCAGCTCAATTAACACCGGGGAGCTGTTTTTT. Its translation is CASSSINTGELFF.

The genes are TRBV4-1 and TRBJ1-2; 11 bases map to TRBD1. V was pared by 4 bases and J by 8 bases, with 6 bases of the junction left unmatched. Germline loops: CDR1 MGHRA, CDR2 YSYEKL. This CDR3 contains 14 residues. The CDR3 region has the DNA TGCGCCAGCAGCCCCCGGGACAGGGGGACGGGCTACACCTTC. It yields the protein CASSPRDRGTGYTF.

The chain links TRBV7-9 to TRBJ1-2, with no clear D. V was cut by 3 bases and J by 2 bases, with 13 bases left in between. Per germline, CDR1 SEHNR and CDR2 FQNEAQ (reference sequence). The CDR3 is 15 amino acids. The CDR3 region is CASSFSASANYGYTF. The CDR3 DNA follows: TGTGCCAGCAGCTTTAGCGCCTCAGCCAACTATGGCTACACCTTC.

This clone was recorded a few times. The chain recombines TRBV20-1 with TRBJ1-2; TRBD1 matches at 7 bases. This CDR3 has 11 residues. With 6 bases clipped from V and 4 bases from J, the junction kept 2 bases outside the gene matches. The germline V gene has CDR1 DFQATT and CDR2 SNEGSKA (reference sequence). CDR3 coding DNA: TGCAGTGCCGACAGGGCCTATGGCTACACCTTC. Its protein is CSADRAYGYTF.

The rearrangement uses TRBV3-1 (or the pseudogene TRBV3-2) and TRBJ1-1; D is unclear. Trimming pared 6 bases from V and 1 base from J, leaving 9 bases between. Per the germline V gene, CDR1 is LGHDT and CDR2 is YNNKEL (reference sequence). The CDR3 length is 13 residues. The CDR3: CASSPSGNTEAFF. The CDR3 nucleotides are TGTGCCAGCAGTCCCTCAGGGAACACTGAAGCTTTCTTT.

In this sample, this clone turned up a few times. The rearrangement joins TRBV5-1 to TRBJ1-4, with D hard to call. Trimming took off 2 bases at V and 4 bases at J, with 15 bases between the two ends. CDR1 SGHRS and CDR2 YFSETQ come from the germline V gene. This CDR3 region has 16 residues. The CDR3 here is CASSLEPTGSNEKLFF. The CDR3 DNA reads TGCGCCAGCAGCTTAGAGCCGACCGGGAGTAATGAAAAACTGTTTTTT.

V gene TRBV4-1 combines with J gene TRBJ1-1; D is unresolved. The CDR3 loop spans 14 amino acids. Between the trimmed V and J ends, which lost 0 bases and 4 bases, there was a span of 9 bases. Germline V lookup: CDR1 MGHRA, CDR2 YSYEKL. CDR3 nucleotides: TGCGCCAGCAGCCAAGATTCGGGGATCACTGAAGCTTTCTTT. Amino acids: CASSQDSGITEAFF.